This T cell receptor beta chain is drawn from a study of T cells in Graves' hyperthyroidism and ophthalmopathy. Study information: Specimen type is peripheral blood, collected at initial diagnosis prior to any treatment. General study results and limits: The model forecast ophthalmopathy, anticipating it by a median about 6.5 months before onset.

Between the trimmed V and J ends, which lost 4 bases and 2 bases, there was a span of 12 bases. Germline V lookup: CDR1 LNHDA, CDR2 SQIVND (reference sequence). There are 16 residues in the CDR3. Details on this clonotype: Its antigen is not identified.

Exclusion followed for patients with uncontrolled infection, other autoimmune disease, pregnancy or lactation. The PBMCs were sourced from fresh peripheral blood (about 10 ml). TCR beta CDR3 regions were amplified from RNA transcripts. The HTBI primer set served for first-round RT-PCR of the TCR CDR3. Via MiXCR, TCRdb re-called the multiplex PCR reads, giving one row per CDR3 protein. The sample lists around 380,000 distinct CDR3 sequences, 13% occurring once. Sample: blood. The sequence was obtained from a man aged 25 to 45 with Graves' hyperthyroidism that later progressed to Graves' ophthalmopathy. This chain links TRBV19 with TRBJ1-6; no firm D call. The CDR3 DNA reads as TGTGCCAGTAGTAGCGGCAGGCCTACCTATAATTCACCCCTCCACTTT. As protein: CASSSGRPTYNSPLHF.